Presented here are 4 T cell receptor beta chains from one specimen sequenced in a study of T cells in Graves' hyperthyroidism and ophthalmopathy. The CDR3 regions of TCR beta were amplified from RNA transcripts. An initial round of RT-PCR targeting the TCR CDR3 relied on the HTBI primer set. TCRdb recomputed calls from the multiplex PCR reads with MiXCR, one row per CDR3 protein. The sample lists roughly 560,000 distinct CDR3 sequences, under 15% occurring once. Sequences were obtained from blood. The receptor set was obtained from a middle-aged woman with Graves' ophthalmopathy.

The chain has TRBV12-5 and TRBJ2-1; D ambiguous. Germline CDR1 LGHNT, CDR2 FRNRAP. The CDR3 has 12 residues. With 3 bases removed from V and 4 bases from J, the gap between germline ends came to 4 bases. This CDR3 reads CASGFGYNEQFF. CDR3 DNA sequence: TGTGCTAGTGGTTTTGGGTACAATGAGCAGTTCTTC.

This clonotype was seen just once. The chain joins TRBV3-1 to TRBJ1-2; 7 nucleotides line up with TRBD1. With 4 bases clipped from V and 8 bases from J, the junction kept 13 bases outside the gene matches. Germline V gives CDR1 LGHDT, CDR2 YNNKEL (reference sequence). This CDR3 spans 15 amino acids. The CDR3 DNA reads TGTGCCAGCAGCCCCAGGGACAGCCACGGAAGGGGCTACACCTTC. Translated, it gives CASSPRDSHGRGYTF.

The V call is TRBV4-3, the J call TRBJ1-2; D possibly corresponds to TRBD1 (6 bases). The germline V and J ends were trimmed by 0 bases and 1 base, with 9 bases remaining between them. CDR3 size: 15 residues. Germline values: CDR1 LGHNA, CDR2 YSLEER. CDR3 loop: CASSQDVGGNYGYTF. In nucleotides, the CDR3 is TGCGCCAGCAGCCAAGATGTAGGGGGTAACTATGGCTACACCTTC.

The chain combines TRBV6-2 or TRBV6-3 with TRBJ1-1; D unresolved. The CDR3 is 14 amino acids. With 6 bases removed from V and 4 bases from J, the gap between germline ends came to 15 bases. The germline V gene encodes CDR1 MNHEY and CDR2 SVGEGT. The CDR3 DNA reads TGTGCCAGCAGGGTTTCCGGCAGCCCCACTGAAGCTTTCTTT. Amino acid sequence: CASRVSGSPTEAFF.